Listed below are T cell receptor beta chains from one sample, sequenced in a study of neurological immune-mediated disorders. TCRdb reprocessed the 5' RACE reads via MiXCR and lists one record per CDR3 protein. The repertoire includes roughly 100,000 distinct CDR3 sequences, about 3.8% of them detected once, and 5% to 6.5% sits in the top ten. The source material was PBMCs. Receptors were obtained from a woman aged 18-35 years with multiple sclerosis. The CDR3 runs from the conserved cysteine through the conserved F or W. D genes are given only for firm matches. Some rows have no size entry. The others give once, few or many, or a class for an expanded clone.

j_gene: TRBJ2-1
d_gene: NA
abundance: many
v_gene: TRBV12-3/TRBV12-4
CDR3aa: CASSYPSGVRFF
CDR3nt: TGTGCCAGCAGTTACCCATCGGGAGTGCGGTTCTTC

j_gene: TRBJ2-1
d_gene: NA
abundance: many
v_gene: TRBV25-1
CDR3aa: CASSLLSMEGNEQFF
CDR3nt: TGTGCCAGCAGCCTACTGAGCATGGAGGGCAATGAGCAGTTCTTC

j_gene: TRBJ1-1
d_gene: NA
abundance: many
v_gene: TRBV5-5
CDR3aa: CASSFGGTEAFF
CDR3nt: TGTGCCAGCAGCTTCGGGGGCACTGAAGCTTTCTTT

j_gene: TRBJ2-7
d_gene: NA
abundance: NA
v_gene: TRBV20-1
CDR3aa: CSATIAGTPYEQYF
CDR3nt: TGCAGTGCTACCATTGCCGGGACCCCCTACGAGCAGTACTTC

j_gene: TRBJ1-5
d_gene: NA
abundance: many
v_gene: TRBV5-8
CDR3aa: CASVKGVQPQHF
CDR3nt: TGTGCCAGCGTCAAAGGGGTTCAGCCCCAGCATTTT

j_gene: TRBJ1-4
d_gene: TRBD1
abundance: many
v_gene: TRBV12-3/TRBV12-4
CDR3aa: CASSFLITGTGGNEKLFF
CDR3nt: TGTGCCAGCAGTTTTCTCATAACCGGGACAGGGGGTAATGAAAAACTGTTTTTT

j_gene: TRBJ1-6
d_gene: NA
abundance: many
v_gene: TRBV5-1
CDR3aa: CASSFENKSPLHF
CDR3nt: TGCGCCAGCAGCTTCGAAAATAAGTCACCCCTCCACTTT

j_gene: TRBJ1-6
d_gene: NA
abundance: many
v_gene: TRBV7-3
CDR3aa: CASSPGQSNSPLHF
CDR3nt: TGTGCCAGCAGCCCCGGACAGAGTAATTCACCCCTCCACTTT

j_gene: TRBJ1-2
d_gene: NA
abundance: many
v_gene: TRBV20-1
CDR3aa: CSAGQLNYGYTF
CDR3nt: TGCAGTGCCGGACAGCTTAACTATGGCTACACCTTC

j_gene: TRBJ1-1
d_gene: TRBD1
abundance: many
v_gene: TRBV5-1
CDR3aa: CASSLLRQGAAHTEAFF
CDR3nt: TGCGCCAGCAGCTTGCTTCGGCAGGGGGCGGCCCACACTGAAGCTTTCTTT

j_gene: TRBJ2-5
d_gene: TRBD1
abundance: many
v_gene: TRBV12-3/TRBV12-4
CDR3aa: CASSTDRDFQETQYF
CDR3nt: TGTGCCAGCAGTACGGACAGGGATTTCCAAGAGACCCAGTACTTC

j_gene: TRBJ1-5
d_gene: NA
abundance: NA
v_gene: TRBV3-1
CDR3aa: CASSQGSQQPQHF
CDR3nt: TGTGCCAGCAGCCAAGGATCCCAACAGCCCCAGCATTTT

j_gene: TRBJ2-1
d_gene: NA
abundance: many
v_gene: TRBV27
CDR3aa: CASSLRGEQFF
CDR3nt: TGTGCCAGCAGTTTAAGGGGTGAGCAGTTCTTC

j_gene: TRBJ2-6
d_gene: NA
abundance: NA
v_gene: TRBV2
CDR3aa: CASSEAPSGKTSGANVLTF
CDR3nt: TGTGCCAGCAGTGAAGCGCCTTCGGGCAAAACCTCTGGGGCCAACGTCCTGACTTTC

j_gene: TRBJ2-1
d_gene: TRBD2
abundance: many
v_gene: TRBV18
CDR3aa: CASSPRAPGGNEQFF
CDR3nt: TGTGCCAGCTCACCTCGAGCTCCGGGGGGAAATGAGCAGTTCTTC

j_gene: TRBJ2-7
d_gene: NA
abundance: NA
v_gene: TRBV10-1
CDR3aa: CASSESNRIYEQYF
CDR3nt: TGCGCCAGCAGTGAGTCCAACAGAATCTACGAGCAGTACTTC

j_gene: TRBJ1-1
d_gene: NA
abundance: many
v_gene: TRBV28
CDR3aa: CASSSLSLSMNTEAFF
CDR3nt: TGTGCCAGCAGTTCCCTTTCCTTGTCCATGAACACTGAAGCTTTCTTT

j_gene: TRBJ1-2
d_gene: NA
abundance: many
v_gene: TRBV5-6
CDR3aa: CASSRSGYGYTF
CDR3nt: TGTGCCAGCAGCCGGTCGGGCTATGGCTACACCTTC

j_gene: TRBJ2-2
d_gene: NA
abundance: many
v_gene: TRBV6-1
CDR3aa: CASSEFEPYAANTGELFF
CDR3nt: TGTGCCAGCAGTGAATTTGAGCCCTACGCCGCGAACACCGGGGAGCTGTTTTTT

j_gene: TRBJ2-1
d_gene: TRBD2
abundance: many
v_gene: TRBV20-1
CDR3aa: CSARGSVLAGARNEQFF
CDR3nt: TGCAGTGCTAGAGGATCCGTCCTAGCGGGGGCTAGGAATGAGCAGTTCTTC

j_gene: TRBJ2-7
d_gene: NA
abundance: many
v_gene: TRBV28
CDR3aa: CASAEGGGEQYF
CDR3nt: TGTGCCAGCGCCGAGGGGGGCGGGGAGCAGTACTTC

j_gene: TRBJ1-2
d_gene: NA
abundance: many
v_gene: TRBV11-2
CDR3aa: CASSPWTEGGYGYTF
CDR3nt: TGTGCCAGCAGCCCCTGGACAGAGGGTGGGTATGGCTACACCTTC

j_gene: TRBJ1-1
d_gene: TRBD1
abundance: many
v_gene: TRBV29-1
CDR3aa: CSAGQGGNTEAFF
CDR3nt: TGCAGCGCGGGGCAGGGGGGGAACACTGAAGCTTTCTTT

j_gene: TRBJ2-3
d_gene: TRBD1
abundance: many
v_gene: TRBV5-1
CDR3aa: CASSPGQTPPDTQYF
CDR3nt: TGCGCCAGCAGCCCGGGACAGACACCACCAGATACGCAGTATTTT

j_gene: TRBJ1-5
d_gene: NA
abundance: many
v_gene: TRBV2
CDR3aa: CASSRITSNQPQHF
CDR3nt: TGTGCCAGCAGCCGCATTACCAGCAATCAGCCCCAGCATTTT

j_gene: TRBJ2-5
d_gene: NA
abundance: many
v_gene: TRBV12-3/TRBV12-4
CDR3aa: CASSPQGPPSAWETQYF
CDR3nt: TGTGCCAGCAGTCCCCAGGGGCCACCCTCAGCCTGGGAGACCCAGTACTTC

j_gene: TRBJ2-3
d_gene: TRBD1
abundance: many
v_gene: TRBV20-1
CDR3aa: CSASAGTGGPSTDTQYF
CDR3nt: TGCAGTGCTAGTGCCGGGACAGGGGGTCCTAGCACAGATACGCAGTATTTT

j_gene: TRBJ2-7
d_gene: TRBD2
abundance: many
v_gene: TRBV5-1
CDR3aa: CASSPAGGGISYEQYF
CDR3nt: TGCGCCAGCAGCCCAGCAGGCGGGGGGATCTCCTACGAGCAGTACTTC

j_gene: TRBJ1-5
d_gene: NA
abundance: few
v_gene: TRBV19
CDR3aa: CASSDPTGLEHF
CDR3nt: TGTGCCAGTAGTGACCCGACAGGCCTTGAGCATTTT

j_gene: TRBJ1-4
d_gene: NA
abundance: many
v_gene: TRBV7-9
CDR3aa: CASSFVGGGEKLFF
CDR3nt: TGTGCCAGCAGTTTTGTAGGCGGGGGCGAAAAACTGTTTTTT

j_gene: TRBJ1-5
d_gene: NA
abundance: many
v_gene: TRBV11-3
CDR3aa: CASSLDPRAPQHF
CDR3nt: TGTGCCAGCAGCTTAGATCCAAGGGCGCCCCAGCATTTT

j_gene: TRBJ2-5
d_gene: TRBD2
abundance: many
v_gene: TRBV10-2
CDR3aa: CASSSAGGPRETQYF
CDR3nt: TGCGCCAGCAGTTCAGCGGGGGGGCCTCGGGAGACCCAGTACTTC

j_gene: TRBJ2-1
d_gene: NA
abundance: many
v_gene: TRBV6-6
CDR3aa: CASSYSNNEQFF
CDR3nt: TGTGCCAGCAGTTACAGTAACAATGAGCAGTTCTTC

j_gene: TRBJ2-4
d_gene: TRBD1
abundance: many
v_gene: TRBV7-6
CDR3aa: CASSLRQGATANIQYF
CDR3nt: TGTGCCAGCAGCCTCCGTCAGGGGGCGACTGCAAACATTCAGTACTTC

j_gene: TRBJ2-1
d_gene: TRBD2
abundance: many
v_gene: TRBV6-2/TRBV6-3
CDR3aa: CASSPSGGGYNEQFF
CDR3nt: TGTGCCAGCAGTCCAAGCGGGGGGGGTTACAATGAGCAGTTCTTC

j_gene: TRBJ2-6
d_gene: NA
abundance: many
v_gene: TRBV5-1
CDR3aa: CASSLEYGDSGANVLTF
CDR3nt: TGCGCCAGCAGCTTGGAATATGGTGACTCTGGGGCCAACGTCCTGACTTTC

j_gene: TRBJ2-3
d_gene: TRBD2
abundance: many
v_gene: TRBV5-1
CDR3aa: CASSAGGTSGTLNTQYF
CDR3nt: TGCGCCAGCAGCGCGGGGGGGACTAGCGGGACCCTTAATACGCAGTATTTT

j_gene: TRBJ1-4
d_gene: TRBD1
abundance: many
v_gene: TRBV7-6
CDR3aa: CASTGQGTEKLFF
CDR3nt: TGTGCCAGCACTGGACAGGGGACGGAAAAACTGTTTTTT

j_gene: TRBJ1-1
d_gene: NA
abundance: many
v_gene: TRBV10-3
CDR3aa: CAISESQTAGRAFF
CDR3nt: TGTGCCATCAGTGAGTCGCAGACAGCGGGTCGGGCTTTCTTT

j_gene: TRBJ2-7
d_gene: NA
abundance: many
v_gene: TRBV29-1
CDR3aa: CSVVPGDRYEQYF
CDR3nt: TGCAGCGTTGTGCCCGGAGATCGCTACGAGCAGTACTTC

j_gene: TRBJ2-7
d_gene: NA
abundance: many
v_gene: TRBV20-1
CDR3aa: CSARGGPYEQYF
CDR3nt: TGCAGTGCTAGGGGTGGGCCCTACGAGCAGTACTTC

j_gene: TRBJ2-1
d_gene: TRBD1
abundance: many
v_gene: TRBV6-5
CDR3aa: CASSYRTGSYNEQFF
CDR3nt: TGTGCCAGCAGTTACCGGACAGGGTCCTACAATGAGCAGTTCTTC

j_gene: TRBJ1-6
d_gene: TRBD1
abundance: few
v_gene: TRBV12-3/TRBV12-4
CDR3aa: CASILEGANSTLNF
CDR3nt: TGTGCCAGCATCCTTGAGGGGGCGAATTCAACCCTCAACTTT

j_gene: TRBJ2-7
d_gene: NA
abundance: many
v_gene: TRBV11-3
CDR3aa: CASSRRAGYEQYF
CDR3nt: TGTGCCAGCAGCCGGAGGGCGGGCTACGAGCAGTACTTC

j_gene: TRBJ2-3
d_gene: NA
abundance: many
v_gene: TRBV11-2
CDR3aa: CASSLSRRDTQYF
CDR3nt: TGTGCCAGCAGCTTATCGAGAAGGGATACGCAGTATTTT